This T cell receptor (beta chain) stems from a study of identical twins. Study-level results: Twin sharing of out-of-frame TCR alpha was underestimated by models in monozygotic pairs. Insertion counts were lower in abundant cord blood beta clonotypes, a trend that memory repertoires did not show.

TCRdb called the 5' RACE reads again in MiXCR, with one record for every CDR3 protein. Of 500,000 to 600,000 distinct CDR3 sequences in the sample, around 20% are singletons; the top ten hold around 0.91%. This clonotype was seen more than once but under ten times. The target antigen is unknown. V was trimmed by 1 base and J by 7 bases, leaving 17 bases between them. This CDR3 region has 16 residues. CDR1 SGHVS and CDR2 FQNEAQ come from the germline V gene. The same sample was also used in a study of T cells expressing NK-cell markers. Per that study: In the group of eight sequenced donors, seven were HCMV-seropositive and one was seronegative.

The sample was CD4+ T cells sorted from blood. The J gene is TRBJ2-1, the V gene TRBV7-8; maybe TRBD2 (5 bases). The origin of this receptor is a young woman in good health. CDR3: CASSLERLSTLNEQFF. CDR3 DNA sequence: TGTGCCAGCAGCTTAGAGCGACTATCGACGCTTAATGAGCAGTTCTTC.